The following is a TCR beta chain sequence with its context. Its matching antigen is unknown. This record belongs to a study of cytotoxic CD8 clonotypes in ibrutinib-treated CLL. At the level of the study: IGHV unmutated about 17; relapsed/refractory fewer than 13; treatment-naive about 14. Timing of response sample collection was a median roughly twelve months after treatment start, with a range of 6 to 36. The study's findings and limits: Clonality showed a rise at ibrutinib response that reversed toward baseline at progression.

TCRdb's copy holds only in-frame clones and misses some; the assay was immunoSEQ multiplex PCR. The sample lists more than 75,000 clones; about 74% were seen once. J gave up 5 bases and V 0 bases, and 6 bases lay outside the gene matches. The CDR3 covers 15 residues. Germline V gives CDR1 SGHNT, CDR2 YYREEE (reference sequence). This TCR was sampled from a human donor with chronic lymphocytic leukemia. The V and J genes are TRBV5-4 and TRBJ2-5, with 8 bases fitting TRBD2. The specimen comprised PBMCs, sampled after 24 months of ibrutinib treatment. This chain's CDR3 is CASSLDPGGVETQYF. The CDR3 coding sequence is TGTGCCAGCAGCTTGGATCCGGGAGGGGTGGAGACCCAGTACTTC.